This TCR beta chain was observed in a study of OX40 agonist ivuxolimab in advanced cancers. Trimming took 5 bases from V and 4 from J, leaving 20 bases between them. The length of the CDR3 is 16 residues. Germline CDR1 PRHDT, CDR2 FYEKMQ (reference sequence). The assay was immunoSEQ multiplex PCR, and TCRdb's table has in-frame clones only and misses some. This sample yields about 22,000 clones, of which nearly 90% are seen a single time; approximately 30% belongs to the top ten. The sequence was collected from an adult with an advanced solid tumor such as melanoma, head and neck, liver or kidney cancer. This chain uses TRBV13 with TRBJ2-5, with D possibly called TRBD1 or TRBD2 (5 bases each). This sample comprised CD4+ or CD8+ T cells sorted from blood, obtained in a trial of the OX40 agonist ivuxolimab. Here the CDR3 reads CASSTRGRDQTETQYF. Here the CDR3 DNA reads TGTGCCAGCAGCACTAGGGGAAGGGACCAGACAGAGACCCAGTACTTC.